This TCR beta chain was recovered during a study of cytomegalovirus exposure and HLA in healthy donors. Amplification used 60 Vbeta primers and 13 Jbeta primers. Profiled with immunoSEQ multiplex PCR; TCRdb holds only in-frame clones, not every one. The sample shows 57,000 or so clones, around 70% of them seen only once. Germline CDR1 SGHVS, CDR2 FQNEAQ. This CDR3 has 15 residues. V lost 1 base and J lost 4, with 13 bases in between. Input material: PBMCs. V is TRBV7-8 and J is TRBJ1-1; D is possibly TRBD1 (5 bases). This receptor was taken from a woman aged 60 to 75 in good health and CMV-seropositive. This CDR3 is CASSLGGGVGTEAFF. The CDR3 DNA follows: TGTGCCAGCAGCTTAGGGGGCGGGGTAGGCACTGAAGCTTTCTTT.